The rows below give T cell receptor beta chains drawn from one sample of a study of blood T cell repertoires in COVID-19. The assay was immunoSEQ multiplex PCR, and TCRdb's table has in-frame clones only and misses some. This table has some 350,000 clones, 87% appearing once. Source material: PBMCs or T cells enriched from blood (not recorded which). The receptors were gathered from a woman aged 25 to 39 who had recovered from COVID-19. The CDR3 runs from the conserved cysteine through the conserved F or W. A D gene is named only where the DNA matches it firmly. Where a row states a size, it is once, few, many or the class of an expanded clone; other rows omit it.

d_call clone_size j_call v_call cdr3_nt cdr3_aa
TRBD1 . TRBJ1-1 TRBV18 TGTGCCAGCTCCCAATCGGGACAGGCGAACACTGAAGCTTTCTTT CASSQSGQANTEAFF
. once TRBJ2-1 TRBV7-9 TGTGCCAGCAGCTGGCGACAGAGCTCCTACAATGAGCAGTTCTTC CASSWRQSSYNEQFF
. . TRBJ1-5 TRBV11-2 TGTGCCAGCAGCCCCTCGGCGGGAGGGAATCAGCCCCAGCATTTT CASSPSAGGNQPQHF
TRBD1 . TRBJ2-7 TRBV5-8 TGTGCCAGCAGCTTGGCCGTAGGGACAGGGGGCTCTCCCTACGAGCAGTACTTC CASSLAVGTGGSPYEQYF
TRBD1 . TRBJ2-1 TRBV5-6 TGTGCCAGCAGCGGCCCGACAGGGGGTAGGTTCAATGAGCAGTTCTTC CASSGPTGGRFNEQFF
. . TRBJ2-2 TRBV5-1 TGCGCCAGCAGCTTGGGGGCAGGGATAACCGGGGAGCTGTTTTTT CASSLGAGITGELFF
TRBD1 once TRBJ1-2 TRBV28 TGTGCCAGCAGCGACAGGGTCTATGGCTACACCTTC CASSDRVYGYTF
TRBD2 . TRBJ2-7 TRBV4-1 TGCGCCAGCAGCCATGATAGACTAGCGGGAGAGTACGAGCAGTACTTC CASSHDRLAGEYEQYF
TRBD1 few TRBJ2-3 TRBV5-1 TGCGCCAGCAGCTTGAGTGGACAGGGTGACGATACGCAGTATTTT CASSLSGQGDDTQYF
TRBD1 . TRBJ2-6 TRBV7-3 TGTGCCAGCAGCCCCGGGACAGCCATAAGCGTCCTGACTTTC CASSPGTAISVLTF
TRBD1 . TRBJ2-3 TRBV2 TGTGCCAGCAGTGGGGGACAGGGGGCGGCGAGGGATACGCAGTATTTT CASSGGQGAARDTQYF
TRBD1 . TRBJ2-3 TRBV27 TGTGCCAGCAGTAGGGGACAGTTACCAGATACGCAGTATTTT CASSRGQLPDTQYF
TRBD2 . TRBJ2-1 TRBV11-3 TGTGCCAGCAGCTTAAGCAGCGGGAGGCAGTTCTTC CASSLSSGRQFF
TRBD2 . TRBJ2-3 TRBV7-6 TGTGCCAGCAGCCCCCGGCGCGCGGGGGTGGGCACAGATACGCAGTATTTT CASSPRRAGVGTDTQYF
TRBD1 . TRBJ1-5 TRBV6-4 TGTGCCAGCAGTCCTGAGGGGGCCGGGCAGCCCCAGCATTTT CASSPEGAGQPQHF
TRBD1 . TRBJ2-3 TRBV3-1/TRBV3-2 TGTGCCAGCAGCCAACAGGGGGCCACAGATACGCAGTATTTT CASSQQGATDTQYF
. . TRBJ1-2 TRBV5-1 TGCGCCAGCAGCTTGGGTATTTACCTCGGTGCTAACTATGGCTACACCTTC CASSLGIYLGANYGYTF
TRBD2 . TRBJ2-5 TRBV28 TGTGCCAGCAGTCCCGTAGCGGGAGTAAGAGAGACCCAGTACTTC CASSPVAGVRETQYF
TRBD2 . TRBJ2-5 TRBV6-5 TGTGCCTCCAAGAGAGTAGCGGGAGAAGAGACCCAGTACTTC CASKRVAGEETQYF
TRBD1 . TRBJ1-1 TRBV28 TGTGCCAGCACAGGGGGCAGGGGGAACACTGAAGCTTTCTTT CASTGGRGNTEAFF
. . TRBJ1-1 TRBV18 TGTGCCAGCTCACCAGAGGGAAGGACTGAAGCTTTCTTT CASSPEGRTEAFF
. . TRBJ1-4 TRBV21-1 TGTGCCAGCAGAAAAATGGGGGACAGGGTGAGGGAAAAACTGTTTTTT CASRKMGDRVREKLFF
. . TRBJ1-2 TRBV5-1 TGCGCCAGCAGCTTAACTGTACGTGCTGGCTACACCTTC CASSLTVRAGYTF
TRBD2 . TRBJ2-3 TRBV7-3 TGTGCCAGCAGCGTTGAAGGGACTAGCGGAAAAGATACGCAGTATTTT CASSVEGTSGKDTQYF
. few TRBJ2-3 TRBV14 TGTGCCAGCAGCCAAGTCTGGCAGGGGCCGGAGAGAGATACGCAGTATTTT CASSQVWQGPERDTQYF
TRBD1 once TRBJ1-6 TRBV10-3 TGTGCCACCGGAACAGGGGATTCACCCCTCCACTTT CATGTGDSPLHF
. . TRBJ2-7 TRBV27 TGTGCCAGCAGTTTATCTAGGGGCTCCTACGAGCAGTACTTC CASSLSRGSYEQYF
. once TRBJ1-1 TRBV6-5 TGTGCCAGCAGAACCGGGACTGAAGCTTTCTTT CASRTGTEAFF
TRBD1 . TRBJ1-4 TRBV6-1 TGTGCCAGCAGTGAAGCTGACAGGGGGCGACTGGATCATGAAAAACTGTTTTTT CASSEADRGRLDHEKLFF
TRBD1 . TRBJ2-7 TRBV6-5 TGTGCCAGCAGTTATCACAGGGGCTACGAGCAGTACTTC CASSYHRGYEQYF
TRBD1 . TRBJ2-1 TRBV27 TGTGCCAGCAGCTCCTTGGGTCCATTGGGTCCCGGGACAGGGGTGTATGATGAGCAGTTCTTC CASSSLGPLGPGTGVYDEQFF
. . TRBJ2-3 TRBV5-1 TGCGCCAGCAGCTTACCTCAGGGAACCACAGATACGCAGTATTTT CASSLPQGTTDTQYF
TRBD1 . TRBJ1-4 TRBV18 TGTGCCAGCTCACCCCTTGTACCGGGACAGAAATCGGGCCAGGGGAATACAACTAATGAAAAACTGTTTTTT CASSPLVPGQKSGQGNTTNEKLFF
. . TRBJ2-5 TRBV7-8 TGTGCCAGCAGCTTAGATCGAGGTAGCGGAGCGCGGGAGACCCAGTACTTC CASSLDRGSGARETQYF
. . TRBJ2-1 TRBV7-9 TGTGCCAGCAGCTTGTTTGACGGGACATACAATGAGCAGTTCTTC CASSLFDGTYNEQFF
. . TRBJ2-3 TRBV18 TGTGCCAGCTCACCACCGGGACTGAGCACAGATACGCAGTATTTT CASSPPGLSTDTQYF
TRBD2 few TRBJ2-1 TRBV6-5 TGTGCCAGTACCGGGGGGTCTTCCTACAATGAGCAGTTCTTC CASTGGSSYNEQFF
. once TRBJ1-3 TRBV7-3 TGTGCCAGCAGCTTAAGAGTGGGAGGAGACACCATATATTTT CASSLRVGGDTIYF
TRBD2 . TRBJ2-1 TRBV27 TGTGCCAGCAGTACGGGACTAGCGGGAGGGCCGGACAATGAGCAGTTCTTC CASSTGLAGGPDNEQFF
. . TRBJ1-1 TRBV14 TGTGCCAGCAGCCAAGTCTTTGGGGGCCCGAACACTGAAGCTTTCTTT CASSQVFGGPNTEAFF
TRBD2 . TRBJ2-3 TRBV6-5 TGTGCCAGTAATAGCGGGAAAGGGAAAAATACGCAGTATTTT CASNSGKGKNTQYF
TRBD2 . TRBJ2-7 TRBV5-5 TGTGCCAGCAGCTTCGGACTAGCGGGGGCCTCCTACGAGCAGTACTTC CASSFGLAGASYEQYF
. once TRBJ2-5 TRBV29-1 TGCAGCGTTGAAGATCAATCGCAGGCAGCCGTAAAGTGGGAGACCCAGTACTTC CSVEDQSQAAVKWETQYF
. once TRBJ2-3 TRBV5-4 TGTGCCAGCAGCTCCTATCCGGCAGATACGCAGTATTTT CASSSYPADTQYF
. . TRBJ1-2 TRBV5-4 TGTGCCAGCAGTCTGGACAACTCAAACTATGGCTACACCTTC CASSLDNSNYGYTF
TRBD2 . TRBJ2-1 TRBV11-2 TGTGCCAGCAGCCCTTCTTCACAGCGGGGGTGGAATGAGCAGTTCTTC CASSPSSQRGWNEQFF
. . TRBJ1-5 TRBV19 TGTGCCAGTTCCGGGGAGGATCAGTCCCAGCATTTT CASSGEDQSQHF
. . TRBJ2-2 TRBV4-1 TGCGCCAGCAGCAGGGGGAGGAACACCGGGGAGCTGTTTTTT CASSRGRNTGELFF
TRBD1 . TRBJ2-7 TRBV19 TGTGCCAGCCGGAACAGGGGGTCTTCTTACGAGCAGTACTTC CASRNRGSSYEQYF
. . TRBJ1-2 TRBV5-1 TGCGCCAGCAGCTTGGAGGGGCAGGAAGGCTACACCTTC CASSLEGQEGYTF
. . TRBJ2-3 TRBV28 TGTGCCAGCAGTAACAATGTAGATACGCAGTATTTT CASSNNVDTQYF
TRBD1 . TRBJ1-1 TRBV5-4 TGTGCCAGCAGCTCCCTAGAGTTACAGGGGGCGGAAGCTTTCTTT CASSSLELQGAEAFF
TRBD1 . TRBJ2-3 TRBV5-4 TGTGCCAGCAGCTTGGGTGGGACAGGGAGCACAGATACGCAGTATTTT CASSLGGTGSTDTQYF
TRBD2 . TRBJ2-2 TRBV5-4 TGTGCCAGCAGCCCCGGACTAGCTCGCGCCGGGGAGCTGTTTTTT CASSPGLARAGELFF
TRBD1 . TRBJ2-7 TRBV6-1 TGTGCCAGCAGTGAATCGGGACAGTTCTACGAGCAGTACTTC CASSESGQFYEQYF
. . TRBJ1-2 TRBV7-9 TGTGCCAGCAGCTTAGCCCCTCAGCAGGGCCTAGGGGGCTACACCTTC CASSLAPQQGLGGYTF
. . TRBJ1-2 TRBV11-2 TGTGCCAGCAGCTGGGACGGGGGAGGCTACACCTTC CASSWDGGGYTF
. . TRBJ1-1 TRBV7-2 TGTGCCAGCAGCCGGGCGGGTATCACTGAAGCTTTCTTT CASSRAGITEAFF
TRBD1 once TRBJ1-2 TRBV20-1 TGCAGTGCTCGACAGGGATACGGCTACACCTTC CSARQGYGYTF
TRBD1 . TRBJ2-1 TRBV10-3 TGTGCCATCAGTGAGTCGGTTGGACAGGGAGGCCATGAGCAGTTCTTC CAISESVGQGGHEQFF